This T cell receptor beta chain was identified in a study of blood T cells in healthy people across ages (dated by TCRdb to between 2014 and 2017). A note on the overall study: In model experiments, template switching captured about one uniquely barcoded TCR beta cDNA molecule for every two T cells. The study measured age-related changes in TCR beta repertoire diversity using deep sequencing normalized with unique cDNA molecular identifiers. The donors were divided into four age groups: young (average approximately 16 years), middle-aged (under 40), aged (approximately 62) and long-lived (around 80). To avoid experimental bias, donors of different ages were randomly spread across the sequencing lanes. Two additional independent replicas of 1 million unique cDNA reads from the same blood draw were analyzed for two donors (one aged 18 to 30 and one aged 80 or older).

As concerns this clonotype: No cognate antigen has been identified for it. Per-base qualities were not stored, and no clone one base away is much larger.

The full study reports these points: As age increased, observed TCR beta diversity per million T cells dropped in a roughly linear way, and a significant reduction was already evident by age roughly 40. The long-lived group showed more naive CD4+ T cells, fewer expanded clones and increased TCR diversity than the aged group, suggesting age selection. Since profiling was done on bulk unsorted PBMCs, naive and antigen-experienced compartments could not be conclusively compared. Donor CMV infection status was unknown, potentially confounding age-related changes in expanded clonotypes. Estimates of total diversity based on one million sequenced T cells were regarded as lower bounds and as underestimates. There was a strong correlation between observed TCR beta diversity and the percentage of naive T cells measured by flow cytometry.

Libraries were prepared through 5' RACE. A second PCR of roughly 6 to 11 cycles was run with a J-beta primer mix and a sample-barcoded 5' primer. Each TCR beta cDNA molecule received a unique molecular identifier from a template-switch 5' adaptor carrying 12 random nucleotides. Each sample yielded at least 2.5 million CDR3-containing paired-end reads. First-strand cDNA synthesis was performed from all RNA using the Mint cDNA synthesis kit, with priming by a TRBC-specific oligonucleotide. After uracil-DNA glycosylase treatment, a first 18-cycle PCR used universal primers M1SS and BC2_uni_R on all cDNA. The study's processing was this. For normalization, 1 million high-quality reads were randomly selected from each sample, with every read carrying a distinct molecular identifier. Reads sharing molecular identifiers were discarded rather than binned into consensus sequences. MiTCR, with a Q25 quality threshold and the strictest error-elimination algorithm, was used for CDR3 identification, clonotype clustering and error correction. A nonparametric unseen species model using Euler transformation provided a lower-bound estimate of total TCR beta diversity. TCRdb reprocessing: public reads trimmed at Q25 with fastp, clones called with MiXCR, in-frame beta chains kept. Each entry merges the rows of one CDR3 protein and shows their most common DNA and genes. None of the V and J calls come from the authors' own analysis; TCRdb made them. Counted in this sample were 1.8 million or so distinct CDR3 sequences; about two fifths of them appeared once. The leading ten clones occupy 20% to 25% of the sample.

Systemically healthy Caucasian individuals from Russia, approximately 39 in total and aged roughly 6 to 100 years, were included as donors. Ten milliliters of peripheral blood were drawn from each donor into EDTA-treated Vacutainer tubes. Ficoll-Paque density-gradient centrifugation was used to isolate PBMCs, with at least 6 million per sample. Trizol reagent was used to extract total RNA from PBMCs, with at least 5.5 micrograms per sample. For every donor, flow cytometry on a PBMC aliquot measured the percentage of naive CD45RAhigh/CD27high T cells. After removal of 7 bases from V and 5 bases from J, the junction retains 5 bases not matched to a gene. The germline V gene (reference sequence) sets CDR1 to MNHEY and CDR2 to SMNVEV. Measured from the cysteine to the phenylalanine, the CDR3 is 14 residues long. The CDR3 DNA has 42 bases and is translated from base 1.

The rearranged chain carries TRBV27 and TRBJ1-6; 7 bases in the middle match TRBD1. This TCR was recovered from a human donor in good health. The sample consisted of blood. The DNA sequence is as follows: TGTGCCAGCAACACTCAGGGGGATAATTCACCCCTCCACTTT. Translated, it gives CASNTQGDNSPLHF.